This T cell receptor (beta chain) is drawn from a study of T cell responses to AZD1222 COVID-19 vaccine. Whole-study results and caveats: There were repertoire samples only from the period after the peak T cell response. Spike-wide vaccine-associated CD4 TCRs dominated at 160-218 and 743-854. Two doses of AZD1222 preceded a rise in Spike-specific TCR breadth and depth.

TCRdb keeps only in-frame clones here, not all; method: immunoSEQ multiplex PCR. The top ten hold approximately 12% of the sample, which has 130,000 to 150,000 clones, 90% to 95% seen once. This clone was observed a few times. Its antigen is not identified. V shed 2 bases and J 10 bases; nucleotides not matched to a gene: 7. Germline V gene sequence: CDR1 SGHKS, CDR2 YYEKEE (reference sequence). The CDR3 totals 15 residues. This clonotype originated in an adult who had recovered from COVID-19. Sequencing used peripheral blood, obtained after recovery from COVID-19. This chain links TRBV5-5 with TRBJ1-6, with 9 bases identical to TRBD1. The CDR3 DNA sequence: TGTGCCAGCAGCTTCGGACAGGGGAGTAGGTCACCCCTCCACTTT. As protein: CASSFGQGSRSPLHF.